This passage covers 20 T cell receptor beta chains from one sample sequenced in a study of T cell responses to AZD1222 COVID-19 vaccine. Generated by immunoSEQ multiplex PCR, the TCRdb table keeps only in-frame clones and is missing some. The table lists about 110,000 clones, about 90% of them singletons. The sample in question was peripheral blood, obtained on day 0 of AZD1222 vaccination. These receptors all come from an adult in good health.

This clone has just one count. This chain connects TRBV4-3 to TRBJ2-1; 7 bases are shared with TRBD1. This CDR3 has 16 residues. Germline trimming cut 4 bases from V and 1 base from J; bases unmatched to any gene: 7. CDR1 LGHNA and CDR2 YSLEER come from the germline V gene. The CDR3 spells CASSPQGTWSYNEQFF. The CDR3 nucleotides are TGCGCCAGCAGCCCACAGGGGACGTGGTCCTACAATGAGCAGTTCTTC.

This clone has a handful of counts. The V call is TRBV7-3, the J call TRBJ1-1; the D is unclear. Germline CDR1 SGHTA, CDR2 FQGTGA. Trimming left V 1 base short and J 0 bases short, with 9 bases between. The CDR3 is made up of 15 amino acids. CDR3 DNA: TGTGCCAGCAGCTTAAGCCCGGGGTTGAACACTGAAGCTTTCTTT. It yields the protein CASSLSPGLNTEAFF.

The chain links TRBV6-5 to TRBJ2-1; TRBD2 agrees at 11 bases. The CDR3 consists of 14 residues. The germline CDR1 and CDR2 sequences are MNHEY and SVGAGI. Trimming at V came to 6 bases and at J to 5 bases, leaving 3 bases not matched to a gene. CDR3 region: CASRGTSGHNEQFF. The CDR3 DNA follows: TGTGCCAGCAGGGGGACTAGCGGACACAATGAGCAGTTCTTC.

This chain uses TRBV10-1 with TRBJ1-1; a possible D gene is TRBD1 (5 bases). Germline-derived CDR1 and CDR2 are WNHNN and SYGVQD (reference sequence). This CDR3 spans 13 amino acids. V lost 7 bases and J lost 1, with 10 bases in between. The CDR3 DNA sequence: TGCGCCAGCAAGGGACGGGAGAACACTGAAGCTTTCTTT. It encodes CASKGRENTEAFF.

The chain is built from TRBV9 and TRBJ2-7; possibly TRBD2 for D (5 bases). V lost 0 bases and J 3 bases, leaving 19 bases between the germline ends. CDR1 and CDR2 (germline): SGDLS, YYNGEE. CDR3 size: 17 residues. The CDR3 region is CASSVEVRNCRGYEQYF. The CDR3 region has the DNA TGTGCCAGCAGCGTAGAGGTCCGCAATTGCCGGGGCTACGAGCAGTACTTC.

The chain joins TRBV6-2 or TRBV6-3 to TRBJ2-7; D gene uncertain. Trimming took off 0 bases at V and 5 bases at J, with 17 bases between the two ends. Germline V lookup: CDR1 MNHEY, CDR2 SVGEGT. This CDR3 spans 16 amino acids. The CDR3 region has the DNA TGTGCCAGCAGTTACTCGCAGGTAGATATGGCGAACGAGCAGTACTTC. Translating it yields CASSYSQVDMANEQYF.

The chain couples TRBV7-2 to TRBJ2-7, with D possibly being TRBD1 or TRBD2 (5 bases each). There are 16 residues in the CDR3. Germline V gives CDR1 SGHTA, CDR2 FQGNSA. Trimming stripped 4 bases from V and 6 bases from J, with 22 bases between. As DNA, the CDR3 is TGTGCCAGCAGCTCCCCTTCCGGGACCCTCCTGGGCGAGCAGTACTTC. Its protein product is CASSSPSGTLLGEQYF.

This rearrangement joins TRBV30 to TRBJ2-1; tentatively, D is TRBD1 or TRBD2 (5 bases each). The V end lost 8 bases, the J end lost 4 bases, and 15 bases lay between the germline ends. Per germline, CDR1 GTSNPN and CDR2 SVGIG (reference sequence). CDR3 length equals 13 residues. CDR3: CARDRGTYNEQFF. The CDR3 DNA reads TGTGCCAGAGACCGAGGGACGTACAATGAGCAGTTCTTC.

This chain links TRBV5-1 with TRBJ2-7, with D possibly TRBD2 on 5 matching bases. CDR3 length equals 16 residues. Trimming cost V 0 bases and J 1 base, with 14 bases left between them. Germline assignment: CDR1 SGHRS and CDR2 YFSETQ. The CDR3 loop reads CASSLAGITKSYEQYF. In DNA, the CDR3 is TGCGCCAGCAGCTTGGCGGGGATAACCAAATCCTACGAGCAGTACTTC.

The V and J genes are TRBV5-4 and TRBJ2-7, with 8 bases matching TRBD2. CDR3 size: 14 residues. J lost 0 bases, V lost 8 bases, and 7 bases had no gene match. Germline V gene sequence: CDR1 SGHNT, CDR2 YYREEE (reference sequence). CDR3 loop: CASKAGASSYEQYF. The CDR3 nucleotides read TGTGCCAGTAAAGCGGGGGCCAGCTCCTACGAGCAGTACTTC.

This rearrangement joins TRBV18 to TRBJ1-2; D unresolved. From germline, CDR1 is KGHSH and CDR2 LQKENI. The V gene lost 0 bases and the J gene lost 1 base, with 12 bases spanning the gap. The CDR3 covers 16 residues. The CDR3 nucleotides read TGTGCCAGCTCACCACCGAGAGTAGGGCTTAACTATGGCTACACCTTC. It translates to CASSPPRVGLNYGYTF.

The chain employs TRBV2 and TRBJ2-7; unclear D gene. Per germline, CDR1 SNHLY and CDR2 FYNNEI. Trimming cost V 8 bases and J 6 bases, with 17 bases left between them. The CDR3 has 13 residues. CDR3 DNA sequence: TGTGCCAGCCACTACCGCCTCGTGGGCGAGCAGTACTTC. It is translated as CASHYRLVGEQYF. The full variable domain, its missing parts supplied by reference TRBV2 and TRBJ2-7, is EPEVTQTPSHQVTQMGQEVILRCVPISNHLYFYWYRQILGQKVEFLVSFYNNEISEKSEIFDDQFSVERPDGSNFTLKIRSTKLEDSAMYFCASHYRLVGEQYFGPGTRLTVT.

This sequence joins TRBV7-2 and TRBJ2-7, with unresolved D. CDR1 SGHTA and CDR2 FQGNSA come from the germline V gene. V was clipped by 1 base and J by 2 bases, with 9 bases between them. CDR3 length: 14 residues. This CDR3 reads CASSLDNGAYEQYF. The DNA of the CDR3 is TGTGCCAGCAGCTTAGATAACGGAGCCTACGAGCAGTACTTC.

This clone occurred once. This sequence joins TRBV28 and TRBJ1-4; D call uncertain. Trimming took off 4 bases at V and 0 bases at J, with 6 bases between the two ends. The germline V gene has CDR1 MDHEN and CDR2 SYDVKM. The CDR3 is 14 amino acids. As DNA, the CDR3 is TGTGCCAGCAGTTCGGGGACAACTAATGAAAAACTGTTTTTT. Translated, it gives CASSSGTTNEKLFF.

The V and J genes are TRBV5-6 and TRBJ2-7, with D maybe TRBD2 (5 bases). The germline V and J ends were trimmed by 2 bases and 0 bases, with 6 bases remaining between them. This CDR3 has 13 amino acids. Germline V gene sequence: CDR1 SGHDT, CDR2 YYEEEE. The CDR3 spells CASSFGISYEQYF. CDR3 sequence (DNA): TGTGCCAGCAGCTTCGGGATCTCCTACGAGCAGTACTTC.

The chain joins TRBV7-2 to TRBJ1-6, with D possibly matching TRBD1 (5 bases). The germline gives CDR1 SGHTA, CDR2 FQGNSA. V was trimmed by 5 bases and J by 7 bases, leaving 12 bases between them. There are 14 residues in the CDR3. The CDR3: CASSEDSGNSPLHF. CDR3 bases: TGTGCCAGCAGCGAGGATTCAGGGAATTCACCCCTCCACTTT. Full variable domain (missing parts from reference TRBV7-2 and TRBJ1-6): GAGVSQSPSNKVTEKGKDVELRCDPISGHTALYWYRQSLGQGLEFLIYFQGNSAPDKSGLPSDRFSAERTGGSVSTLTIQRTQQEDSAVYLCASSEDSGNSPLHFGNGTRLTVT.

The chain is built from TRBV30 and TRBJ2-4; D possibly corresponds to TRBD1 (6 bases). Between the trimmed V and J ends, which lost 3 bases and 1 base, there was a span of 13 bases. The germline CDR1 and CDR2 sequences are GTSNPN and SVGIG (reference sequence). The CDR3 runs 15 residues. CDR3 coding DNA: TGTGCCTGGAGGCCCACAGGGTGGGCCAAAAACATTCAGTACTTC. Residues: CAWRPTGWAKNIQYF.

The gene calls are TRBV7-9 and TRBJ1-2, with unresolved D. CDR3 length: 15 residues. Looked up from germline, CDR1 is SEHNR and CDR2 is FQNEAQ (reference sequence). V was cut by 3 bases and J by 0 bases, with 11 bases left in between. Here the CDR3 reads CASSFSAAANYGYTF. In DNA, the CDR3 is TGTGCCAGCAGCTTTTCGGCAGCGGCTAACTATGGCTACACCTTC.

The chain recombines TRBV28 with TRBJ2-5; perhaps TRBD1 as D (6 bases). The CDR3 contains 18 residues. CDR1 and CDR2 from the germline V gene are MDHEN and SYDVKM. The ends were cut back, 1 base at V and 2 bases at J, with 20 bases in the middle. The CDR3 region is CASSLSLSIRGLQETQYF. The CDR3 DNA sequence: TGTGCCAGCAGTTTATCCCTATCGATCAGGGGTCTTCAAGAGACCCAGTACTTC.

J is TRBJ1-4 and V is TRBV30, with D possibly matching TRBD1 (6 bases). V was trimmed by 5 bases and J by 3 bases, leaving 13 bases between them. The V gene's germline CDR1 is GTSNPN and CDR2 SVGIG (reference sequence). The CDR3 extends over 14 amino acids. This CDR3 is CAWGLGGANEKLFF. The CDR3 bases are TGTGCCTGGGGTTTAGGGGGAGCTAATGAAAAACTGTTTTTT.